This is a list of T cell receptor beta chains from one sample in a study of tumor-infiltrating lymphocytes in primary liver carcinoma. TCRdb re-derived calls from the multiplex PCR reads in MiXCR, one entry per CDR3 protein. The sample lists some 40,000 distinct CDR3 sequences; roughly 74% were seen once. The sample comprised tumor-adjacent normal liver tissue. The origin of the receptors is a man aged 35 to 55 with primary liver carcinoma and hepatitis B virus infection. Both conserved end residues are part of each CDR3. The D gene is left open where the match is weak. Not all rows give a size; the values are once, few, many and, for expanded clones, a class.

J,size,D,V,CDR3,DNA
TRBJ2-3,once,.,TRBV10-3,CVTNQRGPTTDTQYF,TGTGTCACCAACCAGAGGGGACCAACCACAGATACGCAGTATTTT
TRBJ2-4,.,TRBD2,TRBV11-1,CASSLPGTSGTNNIQYF,TGTGCCAGCAGTCTTCCCGGGACTAGCGGGACCAACAACATTCAGTACTTC
TRBJ1-1,once,.,TRBV5-1,CASNPTARVDTEAFF,TGCGCCAGCAACCCCACGGCCAGGGTGGACACCGAAGCTTTCTTT
TRBJ2-5,.,TRBD2,TRBV6-2/TRBV6-3,CASPLLAGGETQYF,TGTGCCAGTCCCCTGCTAGCGGGCGGAGAGACCCAGTACTTC
TRBJ1-2,.,TRBD1,TRBV12-3/TRBV12-4,CASSLPAQGADGYTF,TGTGCCAGCAGTTTACCGGCTCAGGGGGCTGACGGCTACACCTTC
TRBJ2-7,.,.,TRBV29-1,CSSVWQGQPYEQYF,TGCAGCTCTGTCTGGCAGGGACAACCCTACGAGCAGTACTTC
TRBJ1-6,.,.,TRBV2,CASGADSYNSALHF,TGTGCCAGCGGGGCAGACTCCTATAATTCAGCCCTCCACTTT
TRBJ2-7,.,.,TRBV12-3/TRBV12-4,CASSFSAYEQHF,TGTGCCAGCAGTTTCTCGGCCTACGAGCAGCACTTC
TRBJ2-1,.,.,TRBV11-2,CVSSSTMSRGYNEQFF,TGTGTCAGCAGCTCAACTATGAGCAGGGGTTACAATGAGCAGTTCTTC
TRBJ2-4,.,TRBD2,TRBV28,CASSPRRGTSGRETVPKNTQYF,TGTGCCAGCAGTCCCAGACGGGGGACTAGCGGGAGAGAGACAGTACCCAAAAACACTCAGTACTTC
TRBJ1-1,.,.,TRBV30,CAWSADRRTEVFF,TGCGCCTGGAGTGCGGATAGGAGGACTGAAGTTTTCTTT
TRBJ2-2,.,.,TRBV24-1,CVTREGDYDTGELFF,TGTGTTACCAGAGAAGGGGATTACGACACCGGGGAGCTGTTTTTT
TRBJ2-3,many,TRBD1,TRBV28,CASSLRTGPSTDTQYF,TGTGCCAGCAGTTTAAGGACAGGGCCCTCCACAGATACGCAGTATTTT
TRBJ1-2,once,TRBD1,TRBV6-6,CVNRGHDYNYGYTF,TGTGTCAACAGGGGACACGACTATAACTATGGTTACACCTTC
TRBJ2-1,.,.,TRBV4-1,CASGQLGARGGLYEQFF,TGCGCCAGCGGACAACTTGGGGCAAGGGGCGGTCTGTATGAGCAGTTCTTC
TRBJ2-7,.,.,TRBV6-5,CVSSPISSAKPTYEQYF,TGTGTCAGCAGTCCCATTTCTTCGGCGAAGCCCACCTACGAGCAGTACTTC
TRBJ2-4,.,TRBD1,TRBV11-2,CASSPGTGDNNQYF,TGTGCCAGCAGTCCCGGGACAGGGGATAACAATCAGTACTTC
TRBJ1-2,.,.,TRBV28,CASSPQGLTYGYTF,TGCGCCAGCAGTCCGCAGGGACTCACCTATGGCTACACCTTC
TRBJ2-1,many,.,TRBV28,CASSYAGEQFF,TGTGCCAGCAGTTATGCTGGTGAGCAGTTCTTC
TRBJ2-2,medium-sized,TRBD2,TRBV6-5,CASSSAGLAGGELFF,TGTGCCAGCAGTTCCGCGGGACTAGCGGGAGGGGAGCTGTTTTTT
TRBJ2-7,.,TRBD2,TRBV5-5,CASRLRGAELAGDEQYF,TGTGCCAGCCGCTTACGAGGCGCGGAACTAGCGGGAGACGAGCAGTACTTC
TRBJ1-1,.,TRBD1,TRBV29-1,CSMTGGLLVDTKAFF,TGCAGCATGACAGGGGGCCTCCTTGTGGACACTAAAGCTTTCTTT
TRBJ2-1,few,.,TRBV12-3/TRBV12-4,CAGGASGHSFYNEQFF,TGTGCCGGTGGGGCTAGTGGCCATAGCTTCTACAATGAGCAGTTCTTC